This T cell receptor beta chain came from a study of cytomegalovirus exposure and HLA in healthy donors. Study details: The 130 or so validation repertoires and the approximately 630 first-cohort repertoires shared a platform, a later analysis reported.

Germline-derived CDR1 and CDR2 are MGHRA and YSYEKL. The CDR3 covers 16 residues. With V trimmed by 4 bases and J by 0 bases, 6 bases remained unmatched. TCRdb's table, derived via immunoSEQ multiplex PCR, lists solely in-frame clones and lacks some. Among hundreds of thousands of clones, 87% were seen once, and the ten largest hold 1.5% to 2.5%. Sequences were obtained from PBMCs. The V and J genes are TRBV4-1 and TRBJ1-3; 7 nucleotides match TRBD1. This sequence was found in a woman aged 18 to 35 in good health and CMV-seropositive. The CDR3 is CASSPGTESSGNTIYF. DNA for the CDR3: TGCGCCAGCAGCCCCGGGACAGAGAGCTCTGGAAACACCATATATTTT.